This is a list of T cell receptor beta chains from one sample in a study of T cells in Graves' hyperthyroidism and ophthalmopathy. TCRdb passed the multiplex PCR reads through MiXCR, listing each CDR3 protein once. Of a few hundred thousand distinct CDR3 sequences listed, roughly 13% are singletons. Material for sequencing was blood. These receptors all come from a man younger than 45 with Graves' hyperthyroidism that later progressed to Graves' ophthalmopathy. Each CDR3 is given with its conserved first and last residue. The order of the fields is clone size, D gene, V gene, J gene, CDR3 DNA, CDR3 protein. The D gene is left open where the match is weak. Expanded clones get a size class; other rows say once, few or many, or leave the size out.

size: NA
D: TRBD2
V: TRBV12-3/TRBV12-4
J: TRBJ2-7
DNA: TGTGCCAGCAGTTTGCCTAGCGGGGGCTACGAGCAGTACTTC
CDR3: CASSLPSGGYEQYF

size: many
D: NA
V: TRBV2
J: TRBJ1-4
DNA: TGTGCCAGCAATTTGCAGGGAGGTGAAAAACTGTTTTTT
CDR3: CASNLQGGEKLFF

size: many
D: NA
V: TRBV5-1
J: TRBJ1-1
DNA: TGCGCCAGCAGCGAACCGATGCGGCCAGCTTTCTTT
CDR3: CASSEPMRPAFF

size: many
D: NA
V: TRBV3-1
J: TRBJ1-3
DNA: TGTGCCAGCAGCCAAGACTGGGGCGCTGGAAACACCATATATTTT
CDR3: CASSQDWGAGNTIYF

size: few
D: NA
V: TRBV2
J: TRBJ1-3
DNA: TGTGCCAGCAGAATGGACCCCCAGGGACCGGGAAACACCATATATTTT
CDR3: CASRMDPQGPGNTIYF

size: few
D: NA
V: TRBV13
J: TRBJ1-5
DNA: TGTGCCAGCAGCTTGGGACCGGCTTATCAGCCCCAGCATTTT
CDR3: CASSLGPAYQPQHF

size: NA
D: NA
V: TRBV25-1
J: TRBJ2-1
DNA: TGTGCCAGCAGTGACAGGGGTCTGCGTCTCGCCTACAATGAGCAGTTCTTC
CDR3: CASSDRGLRLAYNEQFF

size: few
D: TRBD1
V: TRBV12-5
J: TRBJ2-5
DNA: TGTGCTAGTGGTTTGGTACAGACAGGGTCAGAGACCCAGTACTTC
CDR3: CASGLVQTGSETQYF

size: few
D: TRBD2
V: TRBV24-1
J: TRBJ2-1
DNA: TGTGCCACCAGTGATCGACTAGCGGGGGCCTACAATGAGCAGTTCTTC
CDR3: CATSDRLAGAYNEQFF

size: many
D: NA
V: TRBV6-1
J: TRBJ1-1
DNA: TGTGCCAGCAGTGACGGGGCGGGGAACACTGAAGCTTTCTTT
CDR3: CASSDGAGNTEAFF